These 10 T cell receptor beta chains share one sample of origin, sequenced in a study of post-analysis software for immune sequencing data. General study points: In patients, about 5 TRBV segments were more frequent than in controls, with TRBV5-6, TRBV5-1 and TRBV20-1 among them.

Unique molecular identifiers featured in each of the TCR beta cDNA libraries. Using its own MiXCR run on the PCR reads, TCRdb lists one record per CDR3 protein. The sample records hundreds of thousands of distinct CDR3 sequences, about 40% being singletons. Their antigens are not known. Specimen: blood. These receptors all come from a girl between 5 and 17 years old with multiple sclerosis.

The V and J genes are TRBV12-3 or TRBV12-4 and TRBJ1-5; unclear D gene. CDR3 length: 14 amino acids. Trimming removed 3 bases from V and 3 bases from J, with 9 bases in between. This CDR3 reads CASSLYRNNQPQHF. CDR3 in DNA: TGTGCCAGCAGTTTGTACAGAAACAATCAGCCCCAGCATTTT.

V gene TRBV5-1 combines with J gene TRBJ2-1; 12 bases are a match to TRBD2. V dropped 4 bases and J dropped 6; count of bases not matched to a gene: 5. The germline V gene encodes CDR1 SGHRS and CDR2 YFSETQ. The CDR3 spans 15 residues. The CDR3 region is CASSTGLAGPNEQFF. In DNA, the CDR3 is TGCGCCAGCAGCACCGGACTAGCGGGACCCAATGAGCAGTTCTTC.

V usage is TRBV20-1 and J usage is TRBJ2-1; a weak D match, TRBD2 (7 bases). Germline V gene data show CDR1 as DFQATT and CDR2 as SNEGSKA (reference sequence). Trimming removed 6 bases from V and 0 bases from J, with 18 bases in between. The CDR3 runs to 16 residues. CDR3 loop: CSAGTIGGRSYNEQFF. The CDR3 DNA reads TGCAGTGCGGGTACTATCGGGGGGCGCTCCTACAATGAGCAGTTCTTC.

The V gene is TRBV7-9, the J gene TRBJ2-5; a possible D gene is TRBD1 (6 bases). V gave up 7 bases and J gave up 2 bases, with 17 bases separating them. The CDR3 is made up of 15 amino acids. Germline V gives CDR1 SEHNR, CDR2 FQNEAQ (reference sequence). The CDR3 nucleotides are TGTGCCAGCAATGGTCCGGGACAACTACAAGAGACCCAGTACTTC. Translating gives CASNGPGQLQETQYF.

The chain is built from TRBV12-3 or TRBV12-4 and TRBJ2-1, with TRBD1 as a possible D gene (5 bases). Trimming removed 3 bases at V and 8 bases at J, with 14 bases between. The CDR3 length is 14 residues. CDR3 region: CASSFMKGLDEQFF. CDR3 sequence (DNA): TGTGCCAGCAGTTTTATGAAGGGGTTGGATGAGCAGTTCTTC.

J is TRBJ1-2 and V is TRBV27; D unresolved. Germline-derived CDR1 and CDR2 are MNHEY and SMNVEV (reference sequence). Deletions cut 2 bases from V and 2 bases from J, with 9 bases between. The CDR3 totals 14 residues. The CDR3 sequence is CASSLRPQNYGYTF. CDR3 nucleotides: TGTGCCAGCAGTTTACGTCCACAGAACTATGGCTACACCTTC.

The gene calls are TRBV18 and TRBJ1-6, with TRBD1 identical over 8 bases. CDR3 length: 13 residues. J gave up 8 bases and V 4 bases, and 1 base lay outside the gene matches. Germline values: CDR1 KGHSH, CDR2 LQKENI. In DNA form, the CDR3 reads TGTGCCAGCTCACAGGACAGGGATTCACCCCTCCACTTT. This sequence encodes CASSQDRDSPLHF. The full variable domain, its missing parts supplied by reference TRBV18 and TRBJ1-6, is NAGVMQNPRHLVRRRGQEARLRCSPMKGHSHVYWYRQLPEEGLKFMVYLQKENIIDESGMPKERFSAEFPKEGPSILRIQQVVRGDSAAYFCASSQDRDSPLHFGNGTRLTVT.

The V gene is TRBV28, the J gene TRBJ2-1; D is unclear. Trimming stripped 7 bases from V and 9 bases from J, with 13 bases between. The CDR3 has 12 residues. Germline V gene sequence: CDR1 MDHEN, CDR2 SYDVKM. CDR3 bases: TGTGCCAGCACCGAGAATTCTGTTGAGCAGTTCTTC. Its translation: CASTENSVEQFF.

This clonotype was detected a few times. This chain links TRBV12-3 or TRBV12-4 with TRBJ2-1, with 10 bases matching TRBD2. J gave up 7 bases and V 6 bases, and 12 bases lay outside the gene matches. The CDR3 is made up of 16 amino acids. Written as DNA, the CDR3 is TGTGCCAGCAGGCATCCCCGGACTAGCGGCGATAATGAGCAGTTCTTC. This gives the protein CASRHPRTSGDNEQFF.

The CDR3 DNA sequence: TGTGCCAGCGGGATGAGCGGGAGCACAGATACGCAGTATTTT. It encodes CASGMSGSTDTQYF. This chain links TRBV12-3 or TRBV12-4 with TRBJ2-3, with a tentative D call TRBD2 (6 bases). The CDR3 covers 14 residues. Trimming stripped 8 bases from V and 0 bases from J, with 12 bases between.